This T cell receptor beta chain was identified in a study of blood T cell repertoires in COVID-19. Study at large: The study drew acute and convalescent COVID-19 samples from the United States, Italy and Spain. PBMCs, B-cell-depleted T cells, or T cells were the source of the cDNA or gDNA that made up the material.

V was cut by 0 bases and J by 5 bases, with 10 bases left in between. The CDR3 sequence is 15 residues long. The V gene's germline CDR1 is WSHSY and CDR2 SAAADI. In the authors' workflow: Cell counts per sample came from amplifying reference gene primers. The method was immunoSEQ multiplex PCR; TCRdb's version includes in-frame clones alone and lacks a portion of them. From that table come the V and J calls and clone size; the DNA was used to work out D and trimming. The data hold over 140,000 clones, with 75% to 80% observed a single time. This clone was picked up a small number of times. The clonotype originates from a woman aged 50 to 60 with active or convalescent COVID-19. The sample was peripheral blood. The chain combines TRBV10-2 with TRBJ1-4, with TRBD1 as a possible D gene (6 bases). The CDR3 DNA is TGCGCCAGCAGTGAGTCGCCAGGGGTCAATGAAAAACTGTTTTTT. The encoded protein is CASSESPGVNEKLFF.